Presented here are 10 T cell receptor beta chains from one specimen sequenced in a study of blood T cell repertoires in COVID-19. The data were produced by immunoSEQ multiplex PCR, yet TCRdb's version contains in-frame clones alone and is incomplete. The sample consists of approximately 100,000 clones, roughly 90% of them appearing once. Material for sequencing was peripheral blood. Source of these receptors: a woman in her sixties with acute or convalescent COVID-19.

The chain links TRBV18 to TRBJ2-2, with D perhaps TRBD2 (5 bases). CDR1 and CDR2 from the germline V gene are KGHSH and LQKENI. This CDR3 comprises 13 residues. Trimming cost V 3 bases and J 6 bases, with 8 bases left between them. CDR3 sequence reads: CASSPPGAGELFF. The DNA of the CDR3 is TGTGCCAGCTCACCCCCCGGGGCCGGGGAGCTGTTTTTT.

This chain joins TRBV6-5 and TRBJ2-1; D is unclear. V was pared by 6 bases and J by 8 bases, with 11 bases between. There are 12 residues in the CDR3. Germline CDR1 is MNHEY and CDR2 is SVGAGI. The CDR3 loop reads CASRTLLYEQFF. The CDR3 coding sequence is TGTGCCAGCAGGACTCTCTTATATGAGCAGTTCTTC.

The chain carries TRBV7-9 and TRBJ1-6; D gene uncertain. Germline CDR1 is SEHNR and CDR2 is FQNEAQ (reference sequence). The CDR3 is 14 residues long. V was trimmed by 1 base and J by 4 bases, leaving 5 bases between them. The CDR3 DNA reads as TGTGCCAGCAGCTTAGAACAGTATAATTCACCCCTCCACTTT. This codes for CASSLEQYNSPLHF.

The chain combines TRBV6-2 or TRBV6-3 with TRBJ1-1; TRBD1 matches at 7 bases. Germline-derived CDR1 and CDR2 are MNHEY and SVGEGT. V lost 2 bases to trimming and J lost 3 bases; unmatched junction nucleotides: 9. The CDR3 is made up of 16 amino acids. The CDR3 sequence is CASSYQAGGLDTEAFF. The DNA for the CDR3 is TGTGCCAGCAGTTACCAGGCAGGGGGATTAGACACTGAAGCTTTCTTT.

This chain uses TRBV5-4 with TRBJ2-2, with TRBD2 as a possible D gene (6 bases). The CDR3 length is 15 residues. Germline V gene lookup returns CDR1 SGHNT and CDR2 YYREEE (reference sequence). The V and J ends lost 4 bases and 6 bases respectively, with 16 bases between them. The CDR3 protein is CASSPSGGDSGELFF. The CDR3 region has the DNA TGTGCCAGCAGCCCCTCCGGGGGAGACTCCGGGGAGCTGTTTTTT.

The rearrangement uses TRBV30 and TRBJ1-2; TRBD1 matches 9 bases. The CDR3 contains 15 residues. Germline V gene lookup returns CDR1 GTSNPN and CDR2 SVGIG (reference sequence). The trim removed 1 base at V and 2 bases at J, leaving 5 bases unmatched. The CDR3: CAWSAPGTGNYGYTF. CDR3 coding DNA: TGTGCCTGGAGTGCCCCCGGGACAGGGAACTATGGCTACACCTTC.

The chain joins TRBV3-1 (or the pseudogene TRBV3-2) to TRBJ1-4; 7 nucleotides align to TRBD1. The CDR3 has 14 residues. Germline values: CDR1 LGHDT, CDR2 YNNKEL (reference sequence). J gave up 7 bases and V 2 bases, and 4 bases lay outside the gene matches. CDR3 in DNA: TGTGCCAGCAGCCAACAGGGGGTAGTTGAAAAACTGTTTTTT. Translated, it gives CASSQQGVVEKLFF.

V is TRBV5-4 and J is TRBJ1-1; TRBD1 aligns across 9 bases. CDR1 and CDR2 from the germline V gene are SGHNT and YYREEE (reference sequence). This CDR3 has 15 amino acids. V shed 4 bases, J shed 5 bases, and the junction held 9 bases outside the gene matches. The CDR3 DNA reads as TGTGCCAGCAGCACGGGACAGGGCCCGGGTACTGAAGCTTTCTTT. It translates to CASSTGQGPGTEAFF.

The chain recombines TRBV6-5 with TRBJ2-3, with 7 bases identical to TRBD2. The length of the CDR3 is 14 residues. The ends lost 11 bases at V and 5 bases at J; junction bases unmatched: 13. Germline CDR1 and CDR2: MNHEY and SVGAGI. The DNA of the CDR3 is TGTGCCGCTCGGCGGGGGTGGGAGGGAGATACGCAGTATTTT. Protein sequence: CAARRGWEGDTQYF.

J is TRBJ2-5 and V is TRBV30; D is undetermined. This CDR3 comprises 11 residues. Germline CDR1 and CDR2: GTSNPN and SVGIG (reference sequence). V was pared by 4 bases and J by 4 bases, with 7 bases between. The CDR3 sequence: CAWTSLETQYF. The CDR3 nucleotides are TGTGCCTGGACCAGTTTAGAGACCCAGTACTTC.